The clone carrying this T cell receptor beta chain was recorded a few times. Its antigen is undetermined. This sample was included in a study of T cells after yellow fever vaccination. The study's findings and limits: The study found a weaker secondary response that peaked faster, day 5 versus 15.

In TCRdb, the 5' RACE reads were re-called with MiXCR into one record per CDR3 protein. The data contain 450,000 to 550,000 distinct CDR3 sequences, roughly a fifth of them singletons. The TCR sequence derives from a man aged 18 to 35 who received the YFV17D yellow fever vaccine. The starting material was PBMCs, obtained approximately 22 days after the first yellow fever vaccination.

In nucleotides, the CDR3 is TGTGCCAGCAGAACCCCGAAGAAGGTCCCGAACACCGGGGAGCTGTTTTTT. Translating gives CASRTPKKVPNTGELFF. The gene calls are TRBV6-1 and TRBJ2-2; D uncertain. CDR1 is MNHNS, CDR2 SASEGT, per germline. This CDR3 is 17 amino acids long. The V and J ends lost 6 bases and 0 bases respectively, with 17 bases between them.